A selection of T cell receptor beta chains follows, all from one sample in a study of chemoradiotherapy in HPV16-positive cancers. Profiling relied on immunoSEQ multiplex PCR, and the TCRdb table lists in-frame clones only, not all of them. The sample yields about 30,000 clones, over 80% seen once. The sequenced sample was blood, obtained from a patient who underwent chemoradiotherapy. The source of these receptors is a human donor with HPV-associated anogenital cancer. The CDR3 runs from the conserved cysteine through the conserved F or W. Fields, in order: clone size, J gene, D gene, V gene, CDR3 protein, CDR3 DNA. A D gene is named only where the DNA matches it firmly. Clone size, where shown, is once, few, many, or a class for clones that have expanded.

abundance: -
j_gene: TRBJ2-7
d_gene: -
v_gene: TRBV2
CDR3aa: CASSEDRTGVTYEQYF
CDR3nt: TGTGCCAGCAGTGAAGATCGTACAGGAGTCACCTACGAGCAGTACTTC

abundance: -
j_gene: TRBJ1-2
d_gene: -
v_gene: TRBV20-1
CDR3aa: CSARDLEGYTF
CDR3nt: TGCAGTGCTAGAGATCTTGAGGGCTACACCTTC

abundance: -
j_gene: TRBJ2-7
d_gene: TRBD2
v_gene: TRBV28
CDR3aa: CASRTSGGDWEQYF
CDR3nt: TGTGCCAGCAGAACTAGCGGGGGGGACTGGGAGCAGTACTTC

abundance: once
j_gene: TRBJ2-7
d_gene: -
v_gene: TRBV27
CDR3aa: CASSLNGGAEQYF
CDR3nt: TGTGCCAGCAGTTTAAATGGGGGGGCCGAGCAGTACTTC

abundance: -
j_gene: TRBJ2-2
d_gene: TRBD1
v_gene: TRBV5-5
CDR3aa: CASSLWTGRTGELFF
CDR3nt: TGTGCCAGCAGCCTATGGACAGGGCGGACCGGGGAGCTGTTTTTT

abundance: -
j_gene: TRBJ2-3
d_gene: -
v_gene: TRBV5-6
CDR3aa: CASSSADPHDEFPQYF
CDR3nt: TGTGCCAGCAGCTCTGCGGACCCGCATGATGAATTCCCGCAGTATTTT

abundance: -
j_gene: TRBJ1-5
d_gene: -
v_gene: TRBV7-2
CDR3aa: CASSLVAGPNQPQHF
CDR3nt: TGTGCCAGCAGCTTAGTCGCAGGACCTAATCAGCCCCAGCATTTT

abundance: -
j_gene: TRBJ1-6
d_gene: -
v_gene: TRBV7-6
CDR3aa: CASSPRSVAGSSPLHF
CDR3nt: TGTGCCAGCAGCCCTAGATCGGTCGCAGGGAGTTCACCCCTCCACTTT

abundance: -
j_gene: TRBJ1-3
d_gene: -
v_gene: TRBV5-4
CDR3aa: CASSLGVGNTIYF
CDR3nt: TGTGCCAGCAGCTTGGGAGTTGGAAACACCATATATTTT

abundance: -
j_gene: TRBJ2-1
d_gene: TRBD2
v_gene: TRBV5-4
CDR3aa: CASSFVAGDNNEQFF
CDR3nt: TGTGCCAGCAGCTTTGTAGCGGGGGACAACAATGAGCAGTTCTTC

abundance: -
j_gene: TRBJ2-5
d_gene: -
v_gene: TRBV7-2
CDR3aa: CASSLYQETQYF
CDR3nt: TGTGCCAGCAGCTTGTACCAAGAGACCCAGTACTTC

abundance: -
j_gene: TRBJ2-7
d_gene: -
v_gene: TRBV27
CDR3aa: CASSFAGKLEQYF
CDR3nt: TGTGCCAGCAGTTTTGCAGGGAAACTCGAGCAGTACTTC

abundance: -
j_gene: TRBJ2-6
d_gene: -
v_gene: TRBV11-3
CDR3aa: CASSGDRQSRANVLTF
CDR3nt: TGTGCCAGCAGCGGAGATCGACAAAGTCGGGCCAACGTCCTGACTTTC

abundance: -
j_gene: TRBJ2-3
d_gene: -
v_gene: TRBV10-2
CDR3aa: CASSGGAFTDTQYF
CDR3nt: TGCGCCAGCAGTGGAGGGGCTTTCACAGATACGCAGTATTTT

abundance: -
j_gene: TRBJ2-5
d_gene: -
v_gene: TRBV25-1
CDR3aa: CASSLKETQYF
CDR3nt: TGTGCCAGCAGTCTGAAGGAGACCCAGTACTTC

abundance: -
j_gene: TRBJ1-5
d_gene: TRBD1
v_gene: TRBV5-1
CDR3aa: CASSPGGQGYQPQHF
CDR3nt: TGCGCCAGCAGCCCGGGGGGACAGGGTTATCAGCCCCAGCATTTT

abundance: -
j_gene: TRBJ1-2
d_gene: TRBD1
v_gene: TRBV29-1
CDR3aa: CSGQLGQGNYGYTF
CDR3nt: TGCAGCGGCCAATTGGGACAGGGGAACTATGGCTACACCTTC

abundance: -
j_gene: TRBJ2-1
d_gene: TRBD2
v_gene: TRBV29-1
CDR3aa: CSVDRTSGGNEQFF
CDR3nt: TGCAGCGTTGATCGGACTAGCGGGGGCAATGAGCAGTTCTTC

abundance: -
j_gene: TRBJ1-4
d_gene: -
v_gene: TRBV6-1
CDR3aa: CASSEKINGEKLFF
CDR3nt: TGTGCCAGCAGTGAAAAAATAAACGGTGAAAAACTGTTTTTT

abundance: -
j_gene: TRBJ1-2
d_gene: -
v_gene: TRBV7-9
CDR3aa: CASTSAGKNYGYTF
CDR3nt: TGTGCCAGCACGTCCGCCGGGAAAAACTATGGCTACACCTTC

abundance: -
j_gene: TRBJ2-2
d_gene: TRBD1
v_gene: TRBV6-5
CDR3aa: CASSYSTGGGELFF
CDR3nt: TGTGCCAGCAGTTACTCGACAGGGGGCGGGGAGCTGTTTTTT

abundance: once
j_gene: TRBJ1-5
d_gene: -
v_gene: TRBV4-1
CDR3aa: CASSRTVGYQPQHF
CDR3nt: TGCGCCAGCAGCCGAACAGTGGGGTATCAGCCCCAGCATTTT

abundance: -
j_gene: TRBJ1-1
d_gene: -
v_gene: TRBV27
CDR3aa: CASSPRLNTEAFF
CDR3nt: TGTGCCAGCAGCCCTCGCCTTAACACTGAAGCTTTCTTT

abundance: -
j_gene: TRBJ2-2
d_gene: TRBD2
v_gene: TRBV4-3
CDR3aa: CASSQGRGGNTGELFF
CDR3nt: TGCGCCAGCAGCCAAGGGCGGGGGGGGAACACCGGGGAGCTGTTTTTT

abundance: -
j_gene: TRBJ2-1
d_gene: -
v_gene: TRBV10-1
CDR3aa: CASSDLGSGYNEQFF
CDR3nt: TGCGCCAGCAGTGACCTTGGAAGCGGCTACAATGAGCAGTTCTTC

abundance: -
j_gene: TRBJ1-2
d_gene: -
v_gene: TRBV5-1
CDR3aa: CASSLGASPNYGYTF
CDR3nt: TGCGCCAGCAGCTTGGGTGCATCACCTAACTATGGCTACACCTTC

abundance: -
j_gene: TRBJ1-2
d_gene: -
v_gene: TRBV4-2
CDR3aa: CASSQNRAGYTF
CDR3nt: TGTGCCAGCAGCCAGAACAGGGCCGGCTACACCTTC

abundance: -
j_gene: TRBJ2-1
d_gene: -
v_gene: TRBV28
CDR3aa: CASQDSEIYNEQFF
CDR3nt: TGTGCCAGCCAGGACAGCGAAATATACAATGAGCAGTTCTTC

abundance: -
j_gene: TRBJ1-2
d_gene: TRBD1
v_gene: TRBV5-1
CDR3aa: CASSLGQGSYGYTF
CDR3nt: TGCGCCAGCAGCTTGGGACAGGGGAGCTATGGCTACACCTTC

abundance: -
j_gene: TRBJ1-5
d_gene: -
v_gene: TRBV30
CDR3aa: CAWSHGGNQPQHF
CDR3nt: TGTGCCTGGAGTCACGGGGGCAATCAGCCCCAGCATTTT

abundance: -
j_gene: TRBJ2-3
d_gene: -
v_gene: TRBV7-2
CDR3aa: CASSFSFQTAGTDTQYF
CDR3nt: TGTGCCAGCAGCTTCAGTTTCCAGACGGCGGGCACAGATACGCAGTATTTT

abundance: -
j_gene: TRBJ2-3
d_gene: TRBD2
v_gene: TRBV11-3
CDR3aa: CASSLASGYTQYF
CDR3nt: TGTGCCAGCAGCTTAGCTAGCGGATATACGCAGTATTTT

abundance: -
j_gene: TRBJ2-7
d_gene: -
v_gene: TRBV28
CDR3aa: CASSSASGTAPYEQYF
CDR3nt: TGTGCCAGCAGTTCTGCGTCCGGGACGGCCCCCTACGAGCAGTACTTC